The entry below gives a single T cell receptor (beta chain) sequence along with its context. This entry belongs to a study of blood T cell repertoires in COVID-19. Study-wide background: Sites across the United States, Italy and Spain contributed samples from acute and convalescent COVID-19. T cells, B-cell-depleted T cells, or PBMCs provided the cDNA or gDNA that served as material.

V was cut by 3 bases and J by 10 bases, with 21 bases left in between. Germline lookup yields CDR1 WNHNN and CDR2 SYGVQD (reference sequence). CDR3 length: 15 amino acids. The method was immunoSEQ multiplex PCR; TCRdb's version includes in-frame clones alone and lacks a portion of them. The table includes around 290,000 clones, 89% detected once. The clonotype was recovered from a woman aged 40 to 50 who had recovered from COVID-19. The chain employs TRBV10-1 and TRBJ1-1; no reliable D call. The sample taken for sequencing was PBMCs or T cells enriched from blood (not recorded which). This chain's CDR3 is CASSDSSRGPGRAFF. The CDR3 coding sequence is TGCGCCAGCAGTGACTCGTCCCGGGGTCCAGGTCGAGCTTTCTTT.